This T cell receptor beta chain was retrieved from a study of T cell repertoires in cytomegalovirus infection. Whole-study context: CMV epitopes that were recently identified and HLA-C-restricted were used alongside well-studied HLA-B-restricted ones. From public TCR beta signatures came an indication of both CMV infection and matching HLA type. Whole-study results and caveats: Adding up the frequency of public TCR beta families identified people who carried CMV plus the relevant HLA. In two of eight donors, the top clonotype was HLA-C-restricted CMV-specific.

TCRdb ran MiXCR on the reads and lists one entry per CDR3 protein. Of approximately 910,000 distinct CDR3 sequences in the sample, roughly 31% were seen once. The CDR3 runs to 13 residues. Germline V gene data show CDR1 as LNHDA and CDR2 as SQIVND (reference sequence). With 5 bases removed from V and 5 bases from J, the gap between germline ends came to 10 bases. With respect to this clonotype: What it recognizes is unknown.

V usage is TRBV19 and J usage is TRBJ1-5, with D unclear. This clonotype was sampled from a human donor in good health (CMV status not recorded). Some clones in this sample may be carry-over from other donors' samples. Sequenced material: cultured CD8+ T cells from PBMCs, taken from culture after CMV antigen stimulation. The DNA for the CDR3 is TGTGCCAGTAGTGCTTCCTGGGATCAGCCCCAGCATTTT. Its protein product is CASSASWDQPQHF.